This TCR beta chain was sequenced for a study of T-cell reconstitution after alpha-beta-depleted transplantation in children. This clonotype was recorded a few times. From germline, CDR1 is MNHNS and CDR2 SASEGT. V was shortened by 5 bases and J by 9 bases, with 14 bases between the two germline ends. The CDR3 extends over 13 amino acids. Researchers prepared the TCRbeta library using unique molecular identifiers, the study reports. TCRdb re-derived calls from the PCR reads in MiXCR, one entry per CDR3 protein. This repertoire shows some 350,000 distinct CDR3 sequences, about a tenth found once; its top ten account for approximately 2.3%.

The starting material was PBMCs from the stem cell graft donor, obtained from the stem cell graft. This sequence originates from a human donor who donated a stem cell graft to a child with acute lymphoblastic leukemia. The chain recombines TRBV6-1 with TRBJ2-1; D is perhaps TRBD1 (6 bases). The CDR3 DNA is TGTGCCAGCAGTAAAGTGGACAGCTTTGAGCAGTTCTTC. Translation gives CASSKVDSFEQFF.